The 32 T cell receptor beta chains listed next were all sequenced from one sample in a study of response to subunit inactivated influenza vaccine. MiXCR, applied by TCRdb to the RT-PCR reads, yields one record per CDR3 protein. This table has 300,000 to 350,000 distinct CDR3 sequences, about a fifth appearing once. This specimen consisted of PBMCs from blood, obtained less than 22 months after vaccination. The receptors derive from a man between 50 and 75 years old who received an inactivated influenza vaccine.

The rearrangement joins TRBV4-3 to TRBJ2-3; the match to TRBD2 covers 12 bases. With V trimmed by 6 bases and J by 1 base, 2 bases remained unmatched. Looked up from germline, CDR1 is LGHNA and CDR2 is YSLEER. CDR3 length: 15 amino acids. The CDR3 sequence: CASSRLAGGTDTQYF. CDR3 coding DNA: TGCGCCAGCAGTCGACTAGCGGGAGGCACAGATACGCAGTATTTT.

In its sample, this clonotype was seen a few times. Compared with germline, one end of the junction differs, possibly owing to a read error. The chain couples TRBV20-1 to TRBJ1-1, with D hard to call. The CDR3 is 14 residues long. The germline gives CDR1 DFQATT, CDR2 SNEGSKA (reference sequence). CDR3 in DNA: TGCAGTGCTAGAGCGGGCAGTATGAATACTGAAGCTTTCTTT. Its translation: CSARAGSMNTEAFF.

The sample holds a few counts of this clonotype. CDR3 bases: TGTGCCAGCAGCTTAGTCTCAGGGAGTGGAAACACCATATATTTT. The encoded protein is CASSLVSGSGNTIYF. The J gene is TRBJ1-3, the V gene TRBV7-2, with a weak D call TRBD1 (5 bases). This CDR3 spans 15 amino acids. V shed 1 base and J shed 3 bases, with 10 bases lying between them. CDR1 SGHTA and CDR2 FQGNSA come from the germline V gene.

This clonotype was counted many times. The V and J genes are TRBV4-3 and TRBJ2-3; D ambiguous. The V gene's germline CDR1 is LGHNA and CDR2 YSLEER. This CDR3 contains 14 residues. V was cut by 0 bases and J by 2 bases, with 6 bases left in between. The CDR3 DNA reads TGCGCCAGCAGCCAAGATAGACTCACAGATACGCAGTATTTT. As protein: CASSQDRLTDTQYF.

J is TRBJ1-5 and V is TRBV6-2 or TRBV6-3; tentatively, D is TRBD1 (5 bases). The CDR3 has 15 amino acids. Germline loops: CDR1 MNHEY, CDR2 SVGEGT. V was shortened by 6 bases and J by 2 bases, with 14 bases between the two germline ends. The CDR3 region is CASSIGGIGNQPQHF. CDR3 nucleotides: TGTGCCAGCAGCATCGGGGGGATCGGCAATCAGCCCCAGCATTTT.

This chain links TRBV3-1 with TRBJ1-2, with no clear D. Trimming took 1 base from V and 9 from J, leaving 6 bases between them. The CDR3 extends over 11 amino acids. Germline lookup yields CDR1 LGHDT and CDR2 YNNKEL (reference sequence). The CDR3 nucleotides read TGTGCCAGCAGCCAAGGGCCCCGCTACACCTTC. Amino acid sequence: CASSQGPRYTF.

This clonotype was observed at least ten times. This sequence joins TRBV7-2 and TRBJ1-5; D not resolved. The germline V and J ends were trimmed by 1 base and 1 base, with 8 bases remaining between them. This CDR3 spans 15 amino acids. Germline V gene sequence: CDR1 SGHTA, CDR2 FQGNSA. As DNA, the CDR3 is TGTGCCAGCAGCTTAGGGACTCTGAGCAATCAGCCCCAGCATTTT. Its translation: CASSLGTLSNQPQHF.

This clonotype was found many times. The J gene is TRBJ1-6, the V gene TRBV12-3 or TRBV12-4; weak D call: TRBD1 (5 bases). The CDR3 runs to 16 residues. V dropped 5 bases and J dropped 10 bases, with 21 bases sitting between them. DNA of the CDR3: TGTGCCAGCAGTGCTTTCTCGGGACCCCGGCTCTCACCCCTCCACTTT. Its translation is CASSAFSGPRLSPLHF.

The chain joins TRBV6-2 or TRBV6-3 to TRBJ1-5; 9 nucleotides align to TRBD1. The CDR3 totals 17 residues. The ends lost 4 bases at V and 6 bases at J; junction bases unmatched: 13. Germline-derived CDR1 and CDR2 are MNHEY and SVGEGT. CDR3 region: CASSSPVDRGKGQPQHF. CDR3 coding DNA: TGTGCCAGCAGTTCCCCCGTGGACAGGGGTAAAGGTCAGCCCCAGCATTTT.

This clonotype was counted a few times. The chain has TRBV18 and TRBJ2-1, with 10 bases identical to TRBD2. V lost 3 bases to trimming and J lost 4 bases; unmatched junction nucleotides: 3. This CDR3 is 15 amino acids long. Germline assignment: CDR1 KGHSH and CDR2 LQKENI. CDR3 protein: CASSPGLAPYNEQFF. CDR3 coding DNA: TGTGCCAGCTCACCGGGACTAGCGCCTTACAATGAGCAGTTCTTC.

This clonotype was seen a handful of times. This sequence joins TRBV6-2 or TRBV6-3 and TRBJ1-1, with D perhaps matching TRBD1 (5 bases). This CDR3 region has 14 residues. V dropped 8 bases and J dropped 5 bases, with 18 bases sitting between them. The germline V gene encodes CDR1 MNHEY and CDR2 SVGEGT. CDR3: CASRLGARGTEAFF. CDR3 DNA: TGTGCCAGCCGTCTAGGGGCTCGGGGGACTGAAGCTTTCTTT.

This chain uses TRBV6-2 or TRBV6-3 with TRBJ2-1; D gene unclear. The germline gives CDR1 MNHEY, CDR2 SVGEGT. The V gene lost 5 bases and the J gene lost 6 bases, with 11 bases spanning the gap. This CDR3 comprises 13 residues. CDR3 residues: CASSPRRFNEQFF. The CDR3 DNA reads as TGTGCCAGCAGTCCCCGTCGGTTCAATGAGCAGTTCTTC.

The chain joins TRBV4-1 to TRBJ2-2; D possibly corresponds to TRBD2 (7 bases). The CDR3 length is 16 residues. The V end was cut by 2 bases, the J end by 4 bases, with 14 bases between. CDR1 and CDR2 (germline): MGHRA, YSYEKL. CDR3 loop: CASSQRGGGSTGELFF. The CDR3 region has the DNA TGCGCCAGCAGCCAAAGGGGCGGGGGCAGCACCGGGGAGCTGTTTTTT.

This clonotype was seen at least ten times. This sequence joins TRBV4-1 and TRBJ1-6; D not certain. The CDR3 contains 13 residues. The germline V gene encodes CDR1 MGHRA and CDR2 YSYEKL. V was clipped by 1 base and J by 9 bases, with 7 bases between them. The CDR3 DNA follows: TGCGCCAGCAGCCAAGTGCCGGGTTCACCCCTCCACTTT. This sequence encodes CASSQVPGSPLHF.

This clonotype appeared a few times. V and J are TRBV4-3 and TRBJ1-4; a possible D gene is TRBD1 (6 bases). The CDR3 covers 15 residues. Germline loops: CDR1 LGHNA, CDR2 YSLEER. V was clipped by 3 bases and J by 7 bases, with 15 bases between them. CDR3 region: CASSHPGGAREKLFF. The DNA of the CDR3 is TGCGCCAGCAGCCACCCGGGGGGGGCGCGTGAAAAACTGTTTTTT.

The chain employs TRBV20-1 and TRBJ2-7; 8 bases line up with TRBD2. The CDR3 consists of 17 residues. Trimming took 0 bases from V and 6 from J; bases not matched to a gene: 16. Germline-derived CDR1 and CDR2 are DFQATT and SNEGSKA (reference sequence). CDR3 loop: CSARDKRSGSAAGEQYF. CDR3 nucleotide sequence: TGCAGTGCTAGAGATAAGAGGAGCGGGAGTGCTGCTGGCGAGCAGTACTTC.

Many counts were recorded for this clonotype. This sequence joins TRBV20-1 and TRBJ2-3, with D uncertain. Looked up from germline, CDR1 is DFQATT and CDR2 is SNEGSKA (reference sequence). This CDR3 comprises 11 residues. The V and J ends lost 5 bases and 4 bases respectively, with 7 bases between them. The CDR3 DNA reads TGCAGTGCTCAGCGTTCAGATACGCAGTATTTT. This codes for CSAQRSDTQYF.

The chain has TRBV15 and TRBJ2-3; D is uncertain. This CDR3 is built from 16 residues. V dropped 0 bases and J dropped 0 bases, with 10 bases sitting between them. Germline loops: CDR1 LNHNV, CDR2 YYDKDF (reference sequence). CDR3: CATSRDPIQSTDTQYF. Here the CDR3 DNA reads TGTGCCACCAGCAGAGATCCCATACAGAGCACAGATACGCAGTATTTT.

The CDR3 bases are TGCAGCGCCGTGGAGGGGTACGGCTACACCTTC. It translates to CSAVEGYGYTF. V usage is TRBV29-1 and J usage is TRBJ1-2; possible D gene TRBD1, 5 bases. The V end lost 7 bases, the J end lost 8 bases, and 14 bases lay between the germline ends. The germline CDR1 and CDR2 sequences are SQVTM and ANQGSEA. This CDR3 spans 11 amino acids.

The V gene is TRBV6-2 or TRBV6-3, the J gene TRBJ2-7; tentatively, D is TRBD2 (5 bases). CDR3 length equals 14 residues. Germline V gives CDR1 MNHEY, CDR2 SVGEGT. V was clipped by 0 bases and J by 6 bases, with 12 bases between them. CDR3 sequence (DNA): TGTGCCAGCAGTTACTCGAGCGGAGGAGGCGAGCAGTACTTC. It codes for CASSYSSGGGEQYF.

There are a few counts of this clonotype. The rearrangement uses TRBV20-1 and TRBJ2-3; 7 positions match TRBD1. This CDR3 contains 16 residues. Germline values: CDR1 DFQATT, CDR2 SNEGSKA (reference sequence). V dropped 3 bases and J dropped 1; count of bases not matched to a gene: 10. This CDR3 reads CSARPGQAQGTDTQYF. For the CDR3, the DNA is TGCAGTGCTAGGCCAGGACAGGCGCAAGGCACAGATACGCAGTATTTT.

This clonotype was seen a handful of times. The rearrangement uses TRBV9 and TRBJ2-6; TRBD1 might be the D (5 bases). Looked up from germline, CDR1 is SGDLS and CDR2 is YYNGEE. CDR3 length: 17 residues. V was trimmed by 5 bases and J by 0 bases, leaving 15 bases between them. CDR3 amino acids: CASSVQEFSSGANVLTF. Here the CDR3 DNA reads TGTGCCAGCAGTGTACAGGAGTTTAGCTCTGGGGCCAACGTCCTGACTTTC.

The rearrangement uses TRBV28 and TRBJ2-4; no definite D call. The germline V gene has CDR1 MDHEN and CDR2 SYDVKM. The length of the CDR3 is 15 residues. V was shortened by 5 bases and J by 8 bases, with 19 bases between the two germline ends. The CDR3 protein is CASSGLDGQWDIQYF. The CDR3 bases are TGTGCCAGCAGTGGATTGGACGGGCAGTGGGACATTCAGTACTTC.

The chain recombines TRBV18 with TRBJ1-1; no definite D call. This CDR3 is built from 13 residues. The V end was cut by 5 bases, the J end by 3 bases, with 10 bases between. CDR1 is KGHSH and CDR2 is LQKENI in the germline V gene. The CDR3 DNA follows: TGTGCCAGCTCAACAAATCGGGACACTGAAGCTTTCTTT. Translating it yields CASSTNRDTEAFF.

This clonotype has more than one count but fewer than ten. The chain recombines TRBV6-2 or TRBV6-3 with TRBJ1-1; 8 bases fit TRBD1. Unmatched junction bases numbered 14, after V lost 7 bases and J lost 7 bases. The germline gives CDR1 MNHEY, CDR2 SVGEGT. The CDR3 loop spans 15 amino acids. The DNA of the CDR3 is TGTGCCAGCAATCCTAACCGTCGGACAGGGTTTGAAGCTTTCTTT. Translation gives CASNPNRRTGFEAFF.

This clonotype was observed a few times. This sequence joins TRBV7-8 and TRBJ1-1; D gene ambiguous. The V end lost 1 base, the J end lost 0 bases, and 9 bases lay between the germline ends. The CDR3 runs 15 residues. The germline V gene encodes CDR1 SGHVS and CDR2 FQNEAQ. CDR3 protein: CASSLEARMNTEAFF. The CDR3 DNA follows: TGTGCCAGCAGCTTAGAGGCCAGAATGAACACTGAAGCTTTCTTT.

The chain couples TRBV5-4 to TRBJ1-2, with D tentatively TRBD1 (5 bases). Germline values: CDR1 SGHNT, CDR2 YYREEE (reference sequence). The CDR3 loop spans 14 amino acids. V lost 3 bases and J lost 4, with 13 bases in between. CDR3 loop: CASSSGDRIYGYTF. CDR3 nucleotide sequence: TGTGCCAGCAGCTCCGGTGACAGAATCTATGGCTACACCTTC.

This clonotype was seen a handful of times. This chain uses TRBV20-1 with TRBJ1-2; 8 bases are shared with TRBD1. Trimming removed 1 base from V and 6 bases from J; junction bases left unmatched: 1. Germline assignment: CDR1 DFQATT and CDR2 SNEGSKA (reference sequence). This CDR3 has 12 residues. CDR3 bases: TGCAGTGCTAGAGTACAGGGGGATGGCTACACCTTC. Amino acids: CSARVQGDGYTF.

The J gene is TRBJ1-1, the V gene TRBV7-9, with a tentative D call TRBD1 (5 bases). Per the germline V gene, CDR1 is SEHNR and CDR2 is FQNEAQ (reference sequence). The CDR3 has 13 residues. V was trimmed by 5 bases and J by 7 bases, leaving 14 bases between them. As DNA, the CDR3 is TGTGCCAGCAGCCGCGGCACTGACAGTGAAGCTTTCTTT. Translating gives CASSRGTDSEAFF.

There are many counts of this clonotype. The chain employs TRBV5-1 and TRBJ1-1; 8 nucleotides line up with TRBD1. This CDR3 region has 13 residues. Germline V CDR1 and CDR2: SGHRS, YFSETQ. The J segment lost 7 bases and the V segment lost 3 bases, leaving 5 bases of the junction unmatched. The CDR3 sequence is CASSSGTGGEAFF. Here the CDR3 DNA reads TGCGCCAGCAGCTCGGGGACAGGAGGTGAAGCTTTCTTT.

The chain links TRBV5-1 to TRBJ2-3; D call uncertain. The CDR3 contains 13 residues. Trimming took 4 bases from V and 1 from J, leaving 7 bases between them. Germline values: CDR1 SGHRS, CDR2 YFSETQ. The CDR3 sequence: CASSILGTDTQYF. The CDR3, as DNA: TGCGCCAGCAGCATCCTAGGCACAGATACGCAGTATTTT.

The sample holds a few counts of this clonotype. The rearrangement links TRBV11-2 to TRBJ2-1; unclear D gene. Trimming pared 3 bases from V and 3 bases from J, leaving 9 bases between. CDR1 is SGHAT, CDR2 FQNNGV, per germline. CDR3 length: 14 amino acids. CDR3 in DNA: TGTGCCAGCAGCTTGGACGGCTTCTACAATGAGCAGTTCTTC. It is translated as CASSLDGFYNEQFF. Variable domain in full (rest from reference TRBV11-2 and TRBJ2-1): EAGVAQSPRYKIIEKRQSVAFWCNPISGHATLYWYQQILGQGPKLLIQFQNNGVVDDSQLPKDRFSAERLKGVDSTLKIQPAKLEDSAVYLCASSLDGFYNEQFFGPGTRLTVL.